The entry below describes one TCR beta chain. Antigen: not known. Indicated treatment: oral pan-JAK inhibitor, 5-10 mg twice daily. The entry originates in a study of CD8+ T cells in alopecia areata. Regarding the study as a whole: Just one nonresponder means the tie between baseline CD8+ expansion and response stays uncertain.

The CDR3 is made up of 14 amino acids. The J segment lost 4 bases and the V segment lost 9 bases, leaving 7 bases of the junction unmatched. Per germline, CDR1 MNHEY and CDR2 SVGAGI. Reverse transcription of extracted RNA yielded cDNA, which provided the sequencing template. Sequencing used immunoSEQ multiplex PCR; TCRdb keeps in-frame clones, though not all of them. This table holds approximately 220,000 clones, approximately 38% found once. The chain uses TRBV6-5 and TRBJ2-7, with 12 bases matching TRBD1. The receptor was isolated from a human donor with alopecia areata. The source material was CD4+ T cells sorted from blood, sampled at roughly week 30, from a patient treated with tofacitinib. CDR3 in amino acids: CASFGTGGKYEQYF. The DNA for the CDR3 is TGTGCCAGTTTCGGGACAGGGGGCAAGTACGAGCAGTACTTC.